This T cell receptor (beta chain) was observed in a study of naive and memory T cell subsets. With V trimmed by 3 bases and J by 6 bases, 6 bases remained unmatched. CDR1 and CDR2 from the germline V gene are MNHEY and SVGAGI. The CDR3 loop spans 14 amino acids. Overall study findings and caveats: In naive cells, over 85% of TCR sequences were seen only once.

This clonotype was counted at least ten times. Its cognate antigen is unknown. The beta constant-region primer was an equimolar mix of two oligonucleotides covering TRBC1 and TRBC2. Ligated cDNA was amplified by four rounds of PCR with nested alpha and beta constant-region primers and SP2. TCRdb called the UMI-ligation and nested PCR reads again in MiXCR, with one record for every CDR3 protein. The repertoire includes tens of thousands of distinct CDR3 sequences, approximately 9.2% of them detected once, and over 1% sits in the top ten. Sequenced: naive CD8+ T cells from blood. The chain couples TRBV6-5 to TRBJ2-3, with 7 bases identical to TRBD1. The receptor comes from a human donor in good health. The CDR3 DNA reads TGTGCCAGCAGTTATGAGGGGACAGCCGATACGCAGTATTTT. This gives the protein CASSYEGTADTQYF.